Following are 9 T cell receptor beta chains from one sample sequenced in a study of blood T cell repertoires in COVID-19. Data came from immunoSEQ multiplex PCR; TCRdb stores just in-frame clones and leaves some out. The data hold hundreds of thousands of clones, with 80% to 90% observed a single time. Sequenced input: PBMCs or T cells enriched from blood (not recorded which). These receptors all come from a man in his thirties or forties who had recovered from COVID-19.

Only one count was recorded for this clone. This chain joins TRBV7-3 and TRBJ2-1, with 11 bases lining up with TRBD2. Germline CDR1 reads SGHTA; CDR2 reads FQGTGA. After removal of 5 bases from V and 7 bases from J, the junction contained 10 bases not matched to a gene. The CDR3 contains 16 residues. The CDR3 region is CASSRSGGASPNEQFF. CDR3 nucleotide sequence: TGTGCCAGCAGCCGTAGCGGGGGGGCCTCGCCAAATGAGCAGTTCTTC.

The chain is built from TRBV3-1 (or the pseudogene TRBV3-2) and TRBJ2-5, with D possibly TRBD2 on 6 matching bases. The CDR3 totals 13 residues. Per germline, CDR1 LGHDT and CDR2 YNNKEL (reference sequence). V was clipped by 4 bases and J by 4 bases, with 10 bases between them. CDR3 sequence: CASSRGLSETQYF. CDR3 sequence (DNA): TGTGCCAGCAGCCGGGGACTGTCAGAGACCCAGTACTTC.

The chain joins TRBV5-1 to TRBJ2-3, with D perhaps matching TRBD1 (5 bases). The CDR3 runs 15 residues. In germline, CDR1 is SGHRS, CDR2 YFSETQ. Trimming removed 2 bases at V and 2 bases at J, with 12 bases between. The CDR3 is CASSFSAGSTDTQYF. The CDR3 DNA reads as TGCGCCAGCAGCTTTTCCGCAGGGTCCACAGATACGCAGTATTTT.

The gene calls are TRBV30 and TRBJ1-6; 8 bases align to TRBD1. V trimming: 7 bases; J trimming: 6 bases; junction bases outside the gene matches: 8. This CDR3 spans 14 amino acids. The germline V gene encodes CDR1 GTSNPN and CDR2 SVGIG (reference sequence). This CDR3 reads CASTMTGANSPLHF. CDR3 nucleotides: TGTGCCTCAACAATGACAGGGGCTAATTCACCCCTCCACTTT.

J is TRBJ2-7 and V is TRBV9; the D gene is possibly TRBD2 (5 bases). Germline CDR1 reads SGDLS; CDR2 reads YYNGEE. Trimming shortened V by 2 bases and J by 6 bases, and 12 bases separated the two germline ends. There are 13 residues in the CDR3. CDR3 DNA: TGTGCCAGCAGCGTCGGACCGCTAGCCGAGCAGTACTTC. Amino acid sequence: CASSVGPLAEQYF.

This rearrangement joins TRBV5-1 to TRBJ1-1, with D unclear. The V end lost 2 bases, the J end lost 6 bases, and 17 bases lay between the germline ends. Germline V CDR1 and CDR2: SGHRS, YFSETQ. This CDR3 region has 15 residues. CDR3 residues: CASSLNRWKAAEAFF. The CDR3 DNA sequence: TGCGCCAGCAGCTTAAACCGATGGAAGGCGGCTGAAGCTTTCTTT.

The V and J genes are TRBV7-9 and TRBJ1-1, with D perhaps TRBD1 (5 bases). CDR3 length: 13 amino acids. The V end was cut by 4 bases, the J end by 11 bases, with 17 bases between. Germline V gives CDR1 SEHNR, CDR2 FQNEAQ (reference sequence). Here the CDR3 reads CASSSAWGVEAFF. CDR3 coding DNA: TGTGCCAGCAGCTCCGCGTGGGGGGTAGAGGCTTTCTTT.

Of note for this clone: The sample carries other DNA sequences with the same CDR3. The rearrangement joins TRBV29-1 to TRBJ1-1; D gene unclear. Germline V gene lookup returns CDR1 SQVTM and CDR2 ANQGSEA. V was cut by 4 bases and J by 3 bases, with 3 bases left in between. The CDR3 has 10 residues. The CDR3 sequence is CSVADTEAFF. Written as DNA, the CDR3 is TGCAGCGTTGCAGACACTGAAGCTTTCTTT. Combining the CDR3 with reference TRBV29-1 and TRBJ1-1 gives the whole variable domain SAVISQKPSRDICQRGTSLTIQCQVDSQVTMMFWYRQQPGQSLTLIATANQGSEATYESGFVIDKFPISRPNLTFSTLTVSNMSPEDSSIYLCSVADTEAFFGQGTRLTVV.

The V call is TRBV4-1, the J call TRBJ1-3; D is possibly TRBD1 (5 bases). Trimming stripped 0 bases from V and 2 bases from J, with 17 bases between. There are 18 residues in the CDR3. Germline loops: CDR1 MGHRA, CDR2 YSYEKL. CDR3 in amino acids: CASSQDGASFVPGNTIYF. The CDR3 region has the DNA TGCGCCAGCAGCCAAGATGGGGCGTCATTCGTACCTGGAAACACCATATATTTT.